The sequence of this T cell receptor beta chain was determined in a study of CD8+CD57+ T cells in acquired aplastic anemia. Study details: Isolated CD4+ and CD8+ cells, once sorted, yielded DNA averaging around 2.9 ug. In CD4+ cells, healthy donors produced an average of approximately 9.9 million reads. Whole-study findings and limits: Patients showed no significant difference from controls in CD8+ Simpson's diversity.

This clonotype came up many times. What it recognizes is unknown. Profiling of TCR beta VDJ combinations and CDR3 sequences used genomic DNA as template. TCRdb itself ran the reads through MiXCR, one entry per CDR3 protein. The table has about 130,000 distinct CDR3 sequences, around two fifths seen once. This receptor was identified in a human donor in good health, serving as a control. Sequencing was performed on sorted CD4+, CD8+, or CD8+CD57+ T cells (not recorded which) from PBMCs.

CDR3 region: CASSQLALSSGANVLTF. CDR3 DNA sequence: TGCGCCAGCAGCCAATTAGCGCTCAGCTCTGGGGCCAACGTCCTGACTTTC. The chain employs TRBV4-1 and TRBJ2-6, with a tentative D call TRBD2 (5 bases). Between the trimmed V and J ends, which lost 2 bases and 0 bases, there was a span of 11 bases. Germline V gene data show CDR1 as MGHRA and CDR2 as YSYEKL. This CDR3 is 17 amino acids long.